This record covers a single TCR beta chain. There are 18 residues in the CDR3. CDR1 is KGHSH and CDR2 is LQKENI in the germline V gene. With 3 bases clipped from V and 7 bases from J, the junction kept 14 bases outside the gene matches. This sample stems from a study of technical replicates of blood from four donors. Generated by immunoSEQ multiplex PCR, the TCRdb table keeps only in-frame clones and is missing some. The sample consists of around 72,000 clones, roughly 91% of them appearing once. The sequenced sample consisted of T cells isolated from PBMCs. The chain employs TRBV18 and TRBJ2-2; TRBD1 agrees at 10 bases. The receptor was derived from a human donor in good health. Some clones in this sample may be carry-over from other donors' samples. CDR3 nucleotides: TGTGCCAGCTCACCCCCGGGACAGGGGTTGATGGTCGGCGGGGAGCTGTTTTTT. This translates into CASSPPGQGLMVGGELFF. The full variable domain, completed using reference TRBV18 and TRBJ2-2, is NAGVMQNPRHLVRRRGQEARLRCSPMKGHSHVYWYRQLPEEGLKFMVYLQKENIIDESGMPKERFSAEFPKEGPSILRIQQVVRGDSAAYFCASSPPGQGLMVGGELFFGEGSRLTVL.